The 22 T cell receptor beta chains in this list originate from one sample, sequenced in a study of blood T cell repertoires in COVID-19. Profiled with immunoSEQ multiplex PCR; TCRdb holds only in-frame clones, not every one. Altogether 95,000 to 150,000 clones are present, approximately 91% being singletons, with the ten largest covering roughly 1.2%. Sequenced material: peripheral blood. The receptors come from a woman older than 75 with acute or convalescent COVID-19.

This rearrangement joins TRBV5-5 to TRBJ1-1, with D unresolved. V was shortened by 0 bases and J by 7 bases, with 10 bases between the two germline ends. Germline lookup yields CDR1 SGHKS and CDR2 YYEKEE (reference sequence). This CDR3 region has 13 residues. CDR3: CASSLGREIEAFF. The CDR3 DNA is TGTGCCAGCAGCTTGGGTCGGGAAATTGAAGCTTTCTTT. The variable domain in full, completed from reference TRBV5-5 and TRBJ1-1, reads DAGVTQSPTHLIKTRGQQVTLRCSPISGHKSVSWYQQVLGQGPQFIFQYYEKEERGRGNFPDRFSARQFPNYSSELNVNALLLGDSALYLCASSLGREIEAFFGQGTRLTVV.

The chain recombines TRBV27 with TRBJ2-1; 11 bases line up with TRBD2. The germline V gene encodes CDR1 MNHEY and CDR2 SMNVEV (reference sequence). Trimming cost V 3 bases and J 5 bases; bases outside gene matches: 6. The CDR3 runs to 16 residues. The CDR3 DNA follows: TGTGCCAGCAGTTTTGGTAGCGGGAGGGCCCACAATGAGCAGTTCTTC. Encoded protein: CASSFGSGRAHNEQFF.

The rearrangement uses TRBV28 and TRBJ1-2, with a weak D call TRBD1 (5 bases). The CDR3 is made up of 12 amino acids. V shed 2 bases and J shed 8 bases, with 9 bases lying between them. Germline lookup yields CDR1 MDHEN and CDR2 SYDVKM. The CDR3 DNA reads as TGTGCCAGCAGTTTAAGGCAGGGAGGCTACACCTTC. It codes for CASSLRQGGYTF.

Here the CDR3 DNA reads TGTGCCAGCAGCAGTCAGGGAGGGAACACTGAAGCTTTCTTT. Encoded protein: CASSSQGGNTEAFF. The chain is built from TRBV7-9 and TRBJ1-1; D possibly corresponds to TRBD1 (5 bases). Germline V gene data show CDR1 as SEHNR and CDR2 as FQNEAQ (reference sequence). The length of the CDR3 is 14 residues. V lost 5 bases and J lost 1, with 11 bases in between.

This sequence joins TRBV24-1 and TRBJ1-5; TRBD1 aligns across 10 bases. Germline lookup yields CDR1 KGHDR and CDR2 SFDVKD. With 5 bases clipped from V and 2 bases from J, the junction kept 2 bases outside the gene matches. The CDR3 sequence is 15 residues long. The CDR3 sequence: CATSGTGGGNQPQHF. Written as DNA, the CDR3 is TGTGCCACCAGTGGGACAGGGGGGGGCAATCAGCCCCAGCATTTT.

V gene TRBV5-1 combines with J gene TRBJ2-3; 7 bases are a match to TRBD1. Germline assignment: CDR1 SGHRS and CDR2 YFSETQ. With V trimmed by 2 bases and J by 0 bases, 3 bases remained unmatched. The CDR3 consists of 15 residues. CDR3 nucleotides: TGCGCCAGCAGCTTTTCGGGACAGAGCACAGATACGCAGTATTTT. Amino acids: CASSFSGQSTDTQYF.

The V call is TRBV6-6, the J call TRBJ2-2; 9 nucleotides match TRBD1. The junction had 3 bases not matched to a gene; V was cut back by 2 bases and J by 2 bases. The CDR3 is 16 residues long. The V gene's germline CDR1 is MNHNY and CDR2 SVGAGI (reference sequence). As DNA, the CDR3 is TGTGCCAGCAGTTACACAGGGGGCCCTAACACCGGGGAGCTGTTTTTT. Protein sequence: CASSYTGGPNTGELFF.

The chain uses TRBV5-6 and TRBJ2-7; possible D gene TRBD2, 6 bases. Germline V gene data show CDR1 as SGHDT and CDR2 as YYEEEE. Trimming removed 2 bases at V and 2 bases at J, with 8 bases between. The CDR3 has 13 amino acids. CDR3 sequence (DNA): TGTGCCAGCAGCTTCGGAGGGGCCTACGAGCAGTACTTC. Residues: CASSFGGAYEQYF. The complete variable domain, with remaining parts taken from reference TRBV5-6 and TRBJ2-7, reads DAGVTQSPTHLIKTRGQQVTLRCSPKSGHDTVSWYQQALGQGPQFIFQYYEEEERQRGNFPDRFSGHQFPNYSSELNVNALLLGDSALYLCASSFGGAYEQYFGPGTRLTVT.

The V and J genes are TRBV15 and TRBJ2-3; TRBD2 might be the D (5 bases). Germline V CDR1 and CDR2: LNHNV, YYDKDF (reference sequence). The V end lost 3 bases, the J end lost 2 bases, and 9 bases lay between the germline ends. The CDR3 runs to 14 residues. CDR3 coding DNA: TGTGCCACCAGCAGGGAGGAGTTCACAGATACGCAGTATTTT. It codes for CATSREEFTDTQYF.

In this sample, this clone turned up once. The J gene is TRBJ2-7, the V gene TRBV5-5; TRBD1 matches 8 bases. J was trimmed by 5 bases and V by 0 bases; bases with no gene match: 10. The germline V gene encodes CDR1 SGHKS and CDR2 YYEKEE (reference sequence). The CDR3 loop spans 16 amino acids. CDR3 coding DNA: TGTGCCAGCAGCTTGGGACGCTGGACAGGGCGCAACGAGCAGTACTTC. Its protein is CASSLGRWTGRNEQYF.

The genes are TRBV18 and TRBJ2-1; unclear D gene. V was shortened by 5 bases and J by 8 bases, with 7 bases between the two germline ends. The germline V gene encodes CDR1 KGHSH and CDR2 LQKENI. This CDR3 region has 11 residues. CDR3 amino acids: CASSSTDEQFF. The CDR3 region has the DNA TGTGCCAGCTCAAGCACGGATGAGCAGTTCTTC.

In this sample, this clone turned up a few times. Additional DNA sequences in this sample encode the identical CDR3. This chain uses TRBV4-1 with TRBJ1-2, with 7 nucleotides matching TRBD1. Losses at the gene ends were 0 bases for V and 2 bases for J; bases not matched to a gene: 0. This CDR3 comprises 14 residues. Germline CDR1 is MGHRA and CDR2 is YSYEKL. The CDR3 loop reads CASSQETGNYGYTF. The CDR3 DNA follows: TGCGCCAGCAGCCAAGAGACAGGGAACTATGGCTACACCTTC.

V is TRBV4-2 and J is TRBJ2-3; 11 bases match TRBD2. Germline values: CDR1 LGHNA, CDR2 YNFKEQ. This CDR3 contains 16 residues. V was pared by 0 bases and J by 3 bases, with 2 bases of the junction left unmatched. The CDR3 loop reads CASSQELAGDTDTQYF. The CDR3 nucleotides are TGTGCCAGCAGCCAAGAACTAGCGGGGGATACAGATACGCAGTATTTT.

The rearrangement links TRBV27 to TRBJ1-2; possible D gene TRBD1, 5 bases. The germline CDR1 and CDR2 sequences are MNHEY and SMNVEV (reference sequence). Trimming removed 5 bases from V and 8 bases from J, with 12 bases in between. This CDR3 is built from 12 residues. The DNA of the CDR3 is TGTGCCAGCAGTCCCCCGGGGGGGGGCTACACCTTC. Translating it yields CASSPPGGGYTF.

This clone was recorded once. This sequence joins TRBV6-5 and TRBJ1-1, with D possibly being TRBD1 (6 bases). The germline V and J ends were trimmed by 0 bases and 8 bases, with 10 bases remaining between them. In germline, CDR1 is MNHEY, CDR2 SVGAGI. This CDR3 contains 13 residues. CDR3 residues: CASSYSRGGEAFF. CDR3 nucleotides: TGTGCCAGCAGTTACTCAAGGGGGGGAGAAGCTTTCTTT.

The chain carries TRBV9 and TRBJ2-5; tentative D call: TRBD2 (5 bases). The CDR3 consists of 13 residues. Germline CDR1 reads SGDLS; CDR2 reads YYNGEE. V lost 4 bases and J 4 bases, leaving 11 bases between the germline ends. This CDR3 reads CASSTGVRETQYF. The CDR3 coding sequence is TGTGCCAGCAGCACCGGGGTACGAGAGACCCAGTACTTC.

V gene TRBV10-3 combines with J gene TRBJ2-7; 7 bases are shared with TRBD1. Germline lookup yields CDR1 ENHRY and CDR2 SYGVKD. This CDR3 spans 16 amino acids. Trimming at V came to 3 bases and at J to 2 bases, leaving 10 bases not matched to a gene. Written as DNA, the CDR3 is TGTGCCATCAGTGATGCCGCCGGGACAGTAACCTACGAGCAGTACTTC. It specifies CAISDAAGTVTYEQYF.

The V and J genes are TRBV7-6 and TRBJ2-3; perhaps TRBD2 as D (6 bases). Germline CDR1 SGHVS, CDR2 FNYEAQ. The CDR3 consists of 15 residues. The ends were cut back, 1 base at V and 0 bases at J, with 8 bases in the middle. CDR3 residues: CASSLEGTSTDTQYF. In nucleotides, the CDR3 is TGTGCCAGCAGCTTAGAAGGGACTAGCACAGATACGCAGTATTTT.

The chain couples TRBV2 to TRBJ1-6, with D unresolved. Germline loops: CDR1 SNHLY, CDR2 FYNNEI. Trimming stripped 5 bases from V and 6 bases from J, with 8 bases between. There are 13 residues in the CDR3. In DNA, the CDR3 is TGTGCCAGCAGTCGACAACCTAATTCACCCCTCCACTTT. It codes for CASSRQPNSPLHF.

In DNA form, the CDR3 reads TGTGCCAGCAGCTTAAGGGGAGGAAATGAAAAACTGTTTTTT. This gives the protein CASSLRGGNEKLFF. The chain uses TRBV7-2 and TRBJ1-4; the D gene is possibly TRBD1 (5 bases). Germline CDR1 and CDR2: SGHTA and FQGNSA. The ends were cut back, 2 bases at V and 5 bases at J, with 9 bases in the middle. The length of the CDR3 is 14 residues.

CDR3 loop: CASSLEGGSGYTF. DNA of the CDR3: TGTGCCAGCAGCTTAGAAGGGGGCTCAGGCTACACCTTC. The chain uses TRBV7-3 and TRBJ1-2, with 7 bases fitting TRBD1. The CDR3 runs 13 residues. Trimming cost V 2 bases and J 8 bases; bases outside gene matches: 5. CDR1 and CDR2 from the germline V gene are SGHTA and FQGTGA.

This clone was detected once. The gene calls are TRBV7-8 and TRBJ1-5, with D uncertain. The V end lost 2 bases, the J end lost 0 bases, and 11 bases lay between the germline ends. This CDR3 has 16 residues. CDR1 and CDR2 (germline): SGHVS, FQNEAQ. CDR3: CASSLSYGYSNQPQHF. DNA for the CDR3: TGTGCCAGCAGCTTAAGTTACGGTTATAGCAATCAGCCCCAGCATTTT.